The present entry profiles one T cell receptor (beta chain) with its context. Its specificity is not known. One entry per CDR3 protein, called by TCRdb with MiXCR from the 5' RACE reads. The profile covers hundreds of thousands of distinct CDR3 sequences, with around 20% appearing a single time and over 4% taken by the ten largest. The data originate from a study of identical twins. The study's findings and limits: Fewer insertions were carried by abundant cord blood beta clonotypes, but none was seen in memory repertoires. Conclusions were drawn cross-sectionally by statistical analysis, without following the same donors.

The germline CDR1 and CDR2 sequences are LNHNV and YYDKDF (reference sequence). V was clipped by 3 bases and J by 0 bases, with 17 bases between them. CDR3 length: 17 amino acids. These records were also assigned to another study, of T cells expressing NK-cell markers. That source reports: From sorted CD3+CD56+NKG2C+, CD3+CD56+NKG2C- and CD3+CD56-NKG2C+ T cells came the TCR beta repertoires. In about 6 donors, dominant CD3+CD56+NKG2C+ clonotypes ranked among the top 10 CD8+ clonotypes.

The gene calls are TRBV15 and TRBJ2-5, with D possibly matching TRBD2 (5 bases). The sequenced sample consisted of PBMCs. This receptor was obtained from a young woman in good health. DNA for the CDR3: TGTGCCACCAGCAGCAGCCGAAGCGGCCTCTACCAAGAGACCCAGTACTTC. It translates to CATSSSRSGLYQETQYF. The full variable domain, in which reference TRBV15 and TRBJ2-5 provide the parts outside the CDR3, is DAMVIQNPRYQVTQFGKPVTLSCSQTLNHNVMYWYQQKSSQAPKLLFHYYDKDFNNEADTPDNFQSRRPNTSFCFLDIRSPGLGDTAMYLCATSSSRSGLYQETQYFGPGTRLLVL.